This T cell receptor (beta chain) originates from a study of blood T cells in healthy people across ages. In terms of origin and age, donors were healthy Caucasian individuals from Russia aged roughly 6 to 90. CDR3 length equals 15 residues. From germline, CDR1 is SEHNR and CDR2 FQNEAQ (reference sequence). A sample-barcoded 5' primer and a J-beta primer mix were used in a second PCR of roughly 7 to 11 cycles. Via MiXCR, TCRdb re-called the 5' RACE reads, giving one row per CDR3 protein. The table has 1,500,000 or so distinct CDR3 sequences, approximately 63% seen once. For this clonotype: Its antigen remains unknown. One junction end does not reproduce the germline sequence, and a read error may be involved.

Study-wide points: TCR beta diversity correlated strongly with naive T cell percentage. Unknown donor CMV status possibly confounded expanded clonotype changes. There were more naive CD4+ cells and higher diversity in long-lived donors than in aged donors.

The V call is TRBV7-9, the J call TRBJ2-1, with 8 positions matching TRBD2. The specimen sequenced was blood. This TCR came from a man between 18 and 29 years old in good health. Here the CDR3 reads CASSLVVGRANAQFF. CDR3 in DNA: TGTGCCAGCAGCTTAGTCGTCGGGAGGGCTAATGCGCAGTTCTTC.